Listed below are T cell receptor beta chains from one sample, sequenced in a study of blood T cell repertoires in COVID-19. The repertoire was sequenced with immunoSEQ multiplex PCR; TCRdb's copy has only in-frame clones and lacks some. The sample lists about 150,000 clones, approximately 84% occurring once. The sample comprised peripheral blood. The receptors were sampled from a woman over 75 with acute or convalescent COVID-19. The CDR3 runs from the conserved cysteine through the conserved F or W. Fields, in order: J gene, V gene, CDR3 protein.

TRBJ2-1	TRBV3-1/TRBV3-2	CASSQELAGYNEQFF
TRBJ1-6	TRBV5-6	CASSKTGGADNSPLHF
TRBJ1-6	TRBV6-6	CASTLGGFGSPLHF
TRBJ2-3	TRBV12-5	CASGPPGAGLSPRFGTDTQYF
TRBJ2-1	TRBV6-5	CASSSPGAGQVRQFF
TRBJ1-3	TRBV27	CASSYRTVFFIRVEGGDTIYF
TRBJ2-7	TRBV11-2	CASSNRGDEQYF
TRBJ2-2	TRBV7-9	CASSPGTASNTGELFF
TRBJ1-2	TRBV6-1	CASSDPGQGGGYTF
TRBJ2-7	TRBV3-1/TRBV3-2	CASSRAHHSYEQYF
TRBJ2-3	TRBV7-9	CASSLTAGVDTQYF
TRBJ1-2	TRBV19	CASSMVTANYGYTF
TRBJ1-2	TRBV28	CASSLGGASYGYTF
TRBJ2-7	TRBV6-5	CASTGAAGGYEQYF
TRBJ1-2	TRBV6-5	CASRARGQYNYGYTF
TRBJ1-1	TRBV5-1	CASSLGRENTEAFF
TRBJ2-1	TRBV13	CASSIYQGSSSYNEQFF
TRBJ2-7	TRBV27	CASRQDPVRVEQYF
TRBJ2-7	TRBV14	CASSLTSGTPYEQYF
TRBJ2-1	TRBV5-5	CASRQRGTRYNEQFF